The TCR beta chain under discussion was sequenced for a study of T cells in Graves' hyperthyroidism and ophthalmopathy. General study findings and limits: Prediction of ophthalmopathy progression came a median roughly 7.1 months pre-onset. Most thyroid clonotypes expanded above 0.001 appeared in blood too.

The source material, RNA transcripts, was used to amplify TCR beta CDR3 regions. When the TCR CDR3 underwent first-round RT-PCR, the HTBI primer set was used. TCRdb recomputed calls from the multiplex PCR reads with MiXCR, one row per CDR3 protein. The table includes roughly 500,000 distinct CDR3 sequences, about 46% detected once. The CDR3 length is 15 residues. V was cut by 4 bases and J by 5 bases, with 18 bases left in between. Germline assignment: CDR1 SGHRS and CDR2 YFSETQ. In this sample, this clonotype turned up many times. Antigen unknown. Investigators excluded patients with uncontrolled infection, other autoimmune disease, pregnancy or lactation.

Sequencing used peripheral blood or thyroid tissue (not recorded which). This sequence was found in an adult woman with Graves' disease, either hyperthyroidism or ophthalmopathy (not recorded which). The chain joins TRBV5-1 to TRBJ1-1; TRBD1 is a possible D gene (6 bases). The CDR3 DNA reads as TGCGCCAGCAGCAAGTCCAGGGACACATTAACTGAAGCTTTCTTT. Translation: CASSKSRDTLTEAFF. The whole variable domain, filled in from reference TRBV5-1 and TRBJ1-1, reads KAGVTQTPRYLIKTRGQQVTLSCSPISGHRSVSWYQQTPGQGLQFLFEYFSETQRNKGNFPGRFSGRQFSNSRSEMNVSTLELGDSALYLCASSKSRDTLTEAFFGQGTRLTVV.